This TCR beta chain derives from a study of blood T cells in healthy people across ages. CDR3 length: 12 residues. The germline CDR1 and CDR2 sequences are SGHTA and FQGNSA. J was trimmed by 10 bases and V by 5 bases; bases with no gene match: 6. Using a J-beta primer mix together with a sample-barcoded 5' primer, a second PCR was run for about 6 to 12 cycles. TCRdb reanalysed the 5' RACE reads using MiXCR and keeps one entry per CDR3 protein. This sample has 1.5 million to 2 million distinct CDR3 sequences, with around half found just once. The rearrangement links TRBV7-2 to TRBJ1-2, with 8 bases aligning to TRBD1. The sequenced sample was blood. This receptor was obtained from a woman in her forties in good health. CDR3 protein: CASSPSTGAYTF. CDR3 DNA: TGTGCCAGCAGCCCCTCGACAGGGGCCTACACCTTC.